These 17 T cell receptor beta chains originate from one sample sequenced in a study of blood T cells in healthy people across ages. PCR was performed a second time for roughly 6 to 12 cycles using a sample-barcoded 5' primer and a J-beta primer mix. TCRdb re-called the 5' RACE reads through MiXCR, storing one row per CDR3 protein. The sample includes approximately 810,000 distinct CDR3 sequences, 29% seen only once; the top ten take roughly 17%. Input material: blood. Source of these receptors: a woman of 80 years or more in good health.

This clonotype was seen more than once but under ten times. This chain links TRBV7-9 with TRBJ1-1, with unresolved D. The ends were cut back, 5 bases at V and 3 bases at J, with 10 bases in the middle. CDR3 length: 13 residues. Germline values: CDR1 SEHNR, CDR2 FQNEAQ (reference sequence). This CDR3 is CASSPSGDTEAFF. CDR3 nucleotides: TGTGCCAGCAGCCCCTCCGGAGACACTGAAGCTTTCTTT.

This clonotype was picked up a small number of times. The genes are TRBV5-1 and TRBJ2-2; D is unclear. Germline CDR1 is SGHRS and CDR2 is YFSETQ. Between the trimmed V and J ends, which lost 0 bases and 4 bases, there was a span of 4 bases. CDR3 size: 13 residues. CDR3 sequence reads: CASSLDPTGELFF. The CDR3 DNA reads TGCGCCAGCAGCTTGGACCCCACCGGGGAGCTGTTTTTT. The full variable domain, completed using reference TRBV5-1 and TRBJ2-2, is KAGVTQTPRYLIKTRGQQVTLSCSPISGHRSVSWYQQTPGQGLQFLFEYFSETQRNKGNFPGRFSGRQFSNSRSEMNVSTLELGDSALYLCASSLDPTGELFFGEGSRLTVL.

This clonotype was observed at least ten times. The rearrangement uses TRBV28 and TRBJ2-1, with 7 positions matching TRBD2. V was pared by 4 bases and J by 0 bases, with 15 bases of the junction left unmatched. The CDR3 is 19 amino acids. Germline lookup yields CDR1 MDHEN and CDR2 SYDVKM. Here the CDR3 reads CASSSRRRGLPSSYNEQFF. Written as DNA, the CDR3 is TGTGCCAGCAGTTCTAGGCGGCGGGGGTTACCTAGCTCCTACAATGAGCAGTTCTTC. Full variable domain (missing parts from reference TRBV28 and TRBJ2-1): DVKVTQSSRYLVKRTGEKVFLECVQDMDHENMFWYRQDPGLGLRLIYFSYDVKMKEKGDIPEGYSVSREKKERFSLILESASTNQTSMYLCASSSRRRGLPSSYNEQFFGPGTRLTVL.

This clonotype was counted ten times or more. V usage is TRBV7-9 and J usage is TRBJ2-7; TRBD2 matches at 9 bases. V gave up 5 bases and J gave up 3 bases; unmatched junction bases: 8. CDR1 and CDR2 (germline): SEHNR, FQNEAQ (reference sequence). The CDR3 covers 15 residues. The CDR3 loop reads CASSRRGAGGYEQYF. The DNA of the CDR3 is TGTGCCAGCAGCCGCCGGGGAGCGGGGGGCTACGAGCAGTACTTC.

The chain has TRBV6-2 or TRBV6-3 and TRBJ2-5; D is undetermined. CDR1 is MNHEY, CDR2 SVGEGT, per germline. Between the trimmed V and J ends, which lost 6 bases and 11 bases, there was a span of 22 bases. This CDR3 is 14 amino acids long. DNA of the CDR3: TGTGCCAGCAGCCCGGCCGTTGCCCACAATGAGCAGTACTTC. Amino acid sequence: CASSPAVAHNEQYF.

Regarding this clonotype: A much larger clone is a single base away; this may be a read error. The chain is built from TRBV6-2 or TRBV6-3 and TRBJ2-1, with TRBD2 identical over 12 bases. Germline V gene lookup returns CDR1 MNHEY and CDR2 SVGEGT. J lost 8 bases, V lost 5 bases, and 10 bases had no gene match. The CDR3 contains 16 residues. The CDR3 DNA is TGTGCCAGCAGTAGAGGGACTAGCGGGTGGGAGGATGAGCAGTTCTTC. This encodes CASSRGTSGWEDEQFF.

This clonotype was seen only a few times. The rearrangement links TRBV6-2 or TRBV6-3 to TRBJ2-2; D not resolved. Trimming took 1 base from V and 6 from J, leaving 3 bases between them. There are 12 residues in the CDR3. CDR1 and CDR2 from the germline V gene are MNHEY and SVGEGT. The CDR3 is CASSYFSGELFF. The CDR3 coding sequence is TGTGCCAGCAGTTACTTCTCCGGGGAGCTGTTTTTT.

The table lists this clonotype with many counts. CDR3 bases: TGTGCCAGCAGCCCATGGACAGGGAAGAATGAGCAGTTCTTC. Translation: CASSPWTGKNEQFF. This chain links TRBV3-1 with TRBJ2-1, with 8 bases that match TRBD1. Germline CDR1 and CDR2: LGHDT and YNNKEL (reference sequence). The ends lost 4 bases at V and 7 bases at J; junction bases unmatched: 6. CDR3 length equals 14 residues.

Regarding this clonotype: A much bigger clone sits one base away, suggesting this may be a read error. This chain joins TRBV25-1 and TRBJ1-5; D might be TRBD1 (5 bases). CDR1 and CDR2 from the germline V gene are MGHDK and SYGVNS. CDR3 length: 14 residues. This chain's CDR3 is CASSSGTLNQPRHF. The CDR3 nucleotides are TGTGCCAGCAGTTCCGGGACTCTTAATCAGCCCCGGCATTTT. Variable domain in full (rest from reference TRBV25-1 and TRBJ1-5): EADIYQTPRYLVIGTGKKITLECSQTMGHDKMYWYQQDPGMELHLIHYSYGVNSTEKGDLSSESTVSRIRTEHFPLTLESARPSHTSQYLCASSSGTLNQPRHFGDGTRLSIL.

The table lists this clonotype with a few counts. The chain is built from TRBV5-1 and TRBJ1-1; D perhaps matches TRBD1 (5 bases). From germline, CDR1 is SGHRS and CDR2 YFSETQ. This CDR3 region has 14 residues. The V end was cut by 0 bases, the J end by 4 bases, with 10 bases between. In nucleotides, the CDR3 is TGCGCCAGCAGCTTGGTTGGGAGGGGCACTGAAGCTTTCTTT. Amino acid sequence: CASSLVGRGTEAFF.

This clonotype was seen repeatedly, ten times or more. The chain carries TRBV4-3 and TRBJ2-3; D gene uncertain. The germline gives CDR1 LGHNA, CDR2 YSLEER. The CDR3 has 16 amino acids. The germline V and J ends were trimmed by 0 bases and 2 bases, with 12 bases remaining between them. The CDR3 nucleotides read TGCGCCAGCAGCCAAGATCAGAGCGCTTCCACAGATACGCAGTATTTT. This gives the protein CASSQDQSASTDTQYF.

The chain links TRBV15 to TRBJ2-7; D is uncertain. The end of the DNA aligns better with TRBJ2-5, so the J call may be wrong. Germline CDR1 LNHNV, CDR2 YYDKDF (reference sequence). This CDR3 contains 19 residues. DNA of the CDR3: TGTGCCACCAGCAGAGATTACGGTGCGGAAGGGAAGAGCGAAGAGACCCAGTACTTC. Translation: CATSRDYGAEGKSEETQYF.

Many counts were recorded for this clonotype. The chain couples TRBV7-2 to TRBJ1-2, with D possibly matching TRBD1 (6 bases). CDR3 length: 15 residues. The germline gives CDR1 SGHTA, CDR2 FQGNSA. Trimming left V 4 bases short and J 1 base short, with 13 bases between. The CDR3 DNA reads TGTGCCAGCAGCTCTAGCTCAGGGGTTAACTATGGCTACACCTTC. Protein sequence: CASSSSSGVNYGYTF.

The rearrangement links TRBV2 to TRBJ1-6; 8 nucleotides line up with TRBD1. The CDR3 consists of 18 residues. Germline lookup yields CDR1 SNHLY and CDR2 FYNNEI. V lost 9 bases to trimming and J lost 0 bases; unmatched junction nucleotides: 13. This CDR3 is CASTGTGLPSSYNSPLHF. The CDR3 DNA is TGTGCCAGTACCGGGACAGGTTTACCGAGCTCCTATAATTCACCCCTCCACTTT. The full variable domain, in which reference TRBV2 and TRBJ1-6 provide the parts outside the CDR3, is EPEVTQTPSHQVTQMGQEVILRCVPISNHLYFYWYRQILGQKVEFLVSFYNNEISEKSEIFDDQFSVERPDGSNFTLKIRSTKLEDSAMYFCASTGTGLPSSYNSPLHFGNGTRLTVT.

This clonotype was seen only a few times. The genes are TRBV12-3 or TRBV12-4 and TRBJ1-2; the D is unclear. V was pared by 0 bases and J by 6 bases, with 11 bases between. The CDR3 extends over 14 amino acids. CDR3 loop: CASSLAQGRDGYTF. CDR3 bases: TGTGCCAGCAGTTTAGCGCAAGGGCGCGATGGCTACACCTTC.

With respect to this clonotype: A much larger clone lies one base from this, so it may be a read error. The J gene is TRBJ1-1, the V gene TRBV29-1; TRBD1 aligns across 7 bases. This CDR3 has 12 amino acids. V was clipped by 7 bases and J by 0 bases; unmatched bases: 2. Germline CDR1 SQVTM, CDR2 ANQGSEA. The CDR3 bases are TGCAGCGGGGGACAGTTGAACACTGAAGCTTTCTTT. The encoded protein is CSGGQLNTEAFF.

The CDR3 protein is CASNLFSGANVLTF. DNA of the CDR3: TGTGCCAGTAACTTGTTCTCTGGGGCCAACGTCCTGACTTTC. The J gene is TRBJ2-6, the V gene TRBV19; D is uncertain. V was shortened by 7 bases and J by 0 bases, with 7 bases between the two germline ends. The CDR3 extends over 14 amino acids. Germline loops: CDR1 LNHDA, CDR2 SQIVND (reference sequence).